This T cell receptor beta chain was documented in a study of shared T cell receptors in the human thymus. Profiling relied on immunoSEQ multiplex PCR, and the TCRdb table lists in-frame clones only, not all of them. The sample lists more than 550,000 clones, 70% to 90% seen once, with 0.009% to 0.0095% in the top ten. Germline V lookup: CDR1 MGHDK, CDR2 SYGVNS. J was trimmed by 3 bases and V by 7 bases; bases with no gene match: 3. This CDR3 comprises 13 residues. The same data also contributed to another study, on human thymus T cells. Turning to that study: Related studies found that unrelated individuals share highly overlapping thymic repertoires.

The sequenced sample was thymocytes. The genes are TRBV25-1 and TRBJ2-7, with 10 bases aligning to TRBD1. This receptor was identified in a boy younger than two with a congenital heart defect. In DNA form, the CDR3 reads TGTGCCAGCACTGGACAGGGGGGCTACGAGCAGTACTTC. Translated: CASTGQGGYEQYF.